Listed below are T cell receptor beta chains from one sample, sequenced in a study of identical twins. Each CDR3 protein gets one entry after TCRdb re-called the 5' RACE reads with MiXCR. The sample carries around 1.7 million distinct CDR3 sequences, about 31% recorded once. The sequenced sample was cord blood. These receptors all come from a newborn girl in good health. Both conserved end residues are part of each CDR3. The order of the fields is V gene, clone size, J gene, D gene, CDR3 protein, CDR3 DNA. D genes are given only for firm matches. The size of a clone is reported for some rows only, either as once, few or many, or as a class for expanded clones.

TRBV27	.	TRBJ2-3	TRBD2	CASRVFSGGASSTDTQYF	TGTGCCAGCAGAGTTTTTAGCGGGGGGGCCTCAAGCACAGATACGCAGTATTTT
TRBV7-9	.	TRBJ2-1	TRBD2	CASRRPSGGNNEQFF	TGTGCCAGCAGGCGACCTAGCGGGGGGAACAATGAGCAGTTCTTC
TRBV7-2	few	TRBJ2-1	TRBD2	CASSFGRRTSGLGSYNEQFF	TGTGCCAGCAGCTTTGGTAGGAGGACTAGCGGTCTGGGCTCCTACAATGAGCAGTTCTTC
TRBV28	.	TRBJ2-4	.	CASSQGPLEAKNIQYF	TGTGCCAGCAGCCAGGGGCCTTTGGAGGCCAAAAACATTCAGTACTTC
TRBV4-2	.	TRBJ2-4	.	CASSPGEVLAKNIQYF	TGTGCCAGCAGCCCGGGTGAGGTGCTAGCCAAAAACATTCAGTACTTC
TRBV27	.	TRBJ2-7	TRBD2	CASSSHHLGTSGSSYEQYF	TGTGCCAGCAGTTCCCATCATCTCGGGACTAGCGGGAGCTCCTACGAGCAGTACTTC
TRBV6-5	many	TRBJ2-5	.	CASRGRAAQETQYF	TGTGCCAGCAGGGGACGTGCAGCTCAAGAGACCCAGTACTTC
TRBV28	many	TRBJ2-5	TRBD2	CASSALAVQETQYF	TGTGCCAGCAGCGCACTAGCGGTTCAAGAGACCCAGTACTTC
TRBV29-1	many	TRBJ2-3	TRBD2	CSVHGTSGTHTDTQYF	TGCAGCGTTCACGGGACTAGCGGGACCCACACAGATACGCAGTATTTT
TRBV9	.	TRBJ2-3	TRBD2	CASSAYLLAGERDTQYF	TGTGCCAGCAGCGCCTACCTACTAGCGGGGGAGCGGGATACGCAGTATTTT
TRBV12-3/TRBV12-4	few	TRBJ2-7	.	CASSLPRDRGWLQYF	TGTGCCAGCAGTTTACCCCGGGACCGCGGTTGGTTGCAGTACTTC
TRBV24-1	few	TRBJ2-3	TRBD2	CATSDWREGTDTQYF	TGTGCCACCAGTGATTGGCGGGAGGGCACAGATACGCAGTATTTT
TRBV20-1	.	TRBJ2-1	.	CSARDQEKLFGLDEQFF	TGCAGTGCTAGAGATCAAGAAAAGTTGTTCGGCCTCGATGAGCAGTTCTTC
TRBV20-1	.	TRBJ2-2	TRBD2	CSAISGGSTGELFF	TGCAGTGCTATAAGCGGGGGGTCCACCGGGGAGCTGTTTTTT
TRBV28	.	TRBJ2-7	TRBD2	CASSPPGTSGREQYF	TGTGCCAGCAGTCCTCCCGGGACTAGCGGGAGAGAGCAGTACTTC
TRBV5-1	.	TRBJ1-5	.	CASSLGPIVYSDSNQPQHF	TGCGCCAGCAGCTTGGGCCCGATCGTGTACTCTGATAGCAATCAGCCCCAGCATTTT
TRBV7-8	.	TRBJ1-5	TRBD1	CASSTQTGQGPYSNQPQHF	TGTGCCAGCAGCACGCAGACCGGACAGGGCCCTTATAGCAATCAGCCCCAGCATTTT
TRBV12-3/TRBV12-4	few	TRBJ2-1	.	CASSFPKLDNEQFF	TGTGCCAGCAGTTTCCCGAAACTTGACAATGAGCAGTTCTTC
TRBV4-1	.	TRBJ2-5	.	CASSQGSPQETQYF	TGCGCCAGCAGCCAAGGGTCCCCACAAGAGACCCAGTACTTC
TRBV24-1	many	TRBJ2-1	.	CATSDWSGNNEQFF	TGTGCCACCAGTGATTGGTCGGGCAACAATGAGCAGTTCTTC